This T cell receptor (beta chain) was profiled in a study of blood T cell repertoires in COVID-19. Study in general: PBMCs, B-cell-depleted T cells, or T cells provided the cDNA or gDNA that made up the material.

Germline V gives CDR1 MNHNS, CDR2 SASEGT. The CDR3 is 20 residues long. Trimming removed 0 bases from V and 2 bases from J; junction bases left unmatched: 16. Residents of 24 US areas, aged 18 to 89 years, made up the participants. Self-reported history from a screening survey and questionnaire set each donor's cohort. Sequencing was performed with immunoSEQ multiplex PCR; in TCRdb, only in-frame clones are kept and a portion is missing. The sample comprises under 150,000 clones, over 75% of which are singletons, and 3.9% rests with the top ten. This clone was found a few times. Material for sequencing was PBMCs or T cells enriched from blood (not recorded which). The sequence was collected from a man aged 45-65 years in a cohort exposed to, infected with or recovered from COVID-19 (not recorded which). The rearrangement links TRBV6-1 to TRBJ2-7, with TRBD2 matching 10 bases. This CDR3 reads CASSEAHMVTSGSSTYEQYF. The DNA for the CDR3 is TGTGCCAGCAGTGAAGCGCATATGGTGACTAGCGGGTCCTCTACCTACGAGCAGTACTTC.